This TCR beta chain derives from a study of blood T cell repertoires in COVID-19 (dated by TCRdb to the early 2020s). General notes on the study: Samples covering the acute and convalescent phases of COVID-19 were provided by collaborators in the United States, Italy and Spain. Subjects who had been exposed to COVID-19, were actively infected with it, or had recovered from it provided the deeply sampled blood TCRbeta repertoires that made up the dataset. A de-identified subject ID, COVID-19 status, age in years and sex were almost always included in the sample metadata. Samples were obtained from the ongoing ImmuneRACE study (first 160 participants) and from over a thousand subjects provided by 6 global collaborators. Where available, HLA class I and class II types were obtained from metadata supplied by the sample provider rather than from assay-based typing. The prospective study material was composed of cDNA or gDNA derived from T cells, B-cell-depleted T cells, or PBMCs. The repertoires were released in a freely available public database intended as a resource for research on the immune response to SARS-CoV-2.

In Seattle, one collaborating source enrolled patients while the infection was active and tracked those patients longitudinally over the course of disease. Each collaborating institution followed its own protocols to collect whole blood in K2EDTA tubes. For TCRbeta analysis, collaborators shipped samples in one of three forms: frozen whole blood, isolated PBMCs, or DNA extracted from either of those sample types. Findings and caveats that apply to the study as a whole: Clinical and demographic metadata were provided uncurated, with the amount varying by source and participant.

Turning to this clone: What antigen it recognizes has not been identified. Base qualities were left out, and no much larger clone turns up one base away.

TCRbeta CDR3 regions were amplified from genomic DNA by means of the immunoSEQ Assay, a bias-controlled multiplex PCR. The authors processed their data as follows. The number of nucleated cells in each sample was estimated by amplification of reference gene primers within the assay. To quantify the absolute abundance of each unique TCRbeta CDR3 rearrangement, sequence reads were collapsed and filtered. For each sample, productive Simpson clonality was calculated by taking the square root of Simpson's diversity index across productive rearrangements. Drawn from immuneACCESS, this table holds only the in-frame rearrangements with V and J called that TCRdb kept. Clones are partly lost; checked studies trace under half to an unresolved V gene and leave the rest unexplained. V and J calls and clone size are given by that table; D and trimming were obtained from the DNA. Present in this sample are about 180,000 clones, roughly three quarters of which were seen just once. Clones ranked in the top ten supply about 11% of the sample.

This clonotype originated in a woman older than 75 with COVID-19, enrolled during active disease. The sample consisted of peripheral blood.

Here is the DNA: TGTGCCAGCAGCTTAGAGGCCAGGGCATCCTATGGCTACACCTTC. Its amino acids are CASSLEARASYGYTF. The chain joins TRBV7-8 to TRBJ1-2; the D gene is possibly TRBD1, with 5 bases matching. The CDR3 covers 15 residues, taking in both the cysteine and the phenylalanine. Only CDR3 DNA remains: 45 bases, in frame from the first base. Looking up the germline V gene yields CDR1 SGHVS and CDR2 FQNEAQ. Trimming costs V 1 base and J 4 bases, and their ends lie 13 bases apart.